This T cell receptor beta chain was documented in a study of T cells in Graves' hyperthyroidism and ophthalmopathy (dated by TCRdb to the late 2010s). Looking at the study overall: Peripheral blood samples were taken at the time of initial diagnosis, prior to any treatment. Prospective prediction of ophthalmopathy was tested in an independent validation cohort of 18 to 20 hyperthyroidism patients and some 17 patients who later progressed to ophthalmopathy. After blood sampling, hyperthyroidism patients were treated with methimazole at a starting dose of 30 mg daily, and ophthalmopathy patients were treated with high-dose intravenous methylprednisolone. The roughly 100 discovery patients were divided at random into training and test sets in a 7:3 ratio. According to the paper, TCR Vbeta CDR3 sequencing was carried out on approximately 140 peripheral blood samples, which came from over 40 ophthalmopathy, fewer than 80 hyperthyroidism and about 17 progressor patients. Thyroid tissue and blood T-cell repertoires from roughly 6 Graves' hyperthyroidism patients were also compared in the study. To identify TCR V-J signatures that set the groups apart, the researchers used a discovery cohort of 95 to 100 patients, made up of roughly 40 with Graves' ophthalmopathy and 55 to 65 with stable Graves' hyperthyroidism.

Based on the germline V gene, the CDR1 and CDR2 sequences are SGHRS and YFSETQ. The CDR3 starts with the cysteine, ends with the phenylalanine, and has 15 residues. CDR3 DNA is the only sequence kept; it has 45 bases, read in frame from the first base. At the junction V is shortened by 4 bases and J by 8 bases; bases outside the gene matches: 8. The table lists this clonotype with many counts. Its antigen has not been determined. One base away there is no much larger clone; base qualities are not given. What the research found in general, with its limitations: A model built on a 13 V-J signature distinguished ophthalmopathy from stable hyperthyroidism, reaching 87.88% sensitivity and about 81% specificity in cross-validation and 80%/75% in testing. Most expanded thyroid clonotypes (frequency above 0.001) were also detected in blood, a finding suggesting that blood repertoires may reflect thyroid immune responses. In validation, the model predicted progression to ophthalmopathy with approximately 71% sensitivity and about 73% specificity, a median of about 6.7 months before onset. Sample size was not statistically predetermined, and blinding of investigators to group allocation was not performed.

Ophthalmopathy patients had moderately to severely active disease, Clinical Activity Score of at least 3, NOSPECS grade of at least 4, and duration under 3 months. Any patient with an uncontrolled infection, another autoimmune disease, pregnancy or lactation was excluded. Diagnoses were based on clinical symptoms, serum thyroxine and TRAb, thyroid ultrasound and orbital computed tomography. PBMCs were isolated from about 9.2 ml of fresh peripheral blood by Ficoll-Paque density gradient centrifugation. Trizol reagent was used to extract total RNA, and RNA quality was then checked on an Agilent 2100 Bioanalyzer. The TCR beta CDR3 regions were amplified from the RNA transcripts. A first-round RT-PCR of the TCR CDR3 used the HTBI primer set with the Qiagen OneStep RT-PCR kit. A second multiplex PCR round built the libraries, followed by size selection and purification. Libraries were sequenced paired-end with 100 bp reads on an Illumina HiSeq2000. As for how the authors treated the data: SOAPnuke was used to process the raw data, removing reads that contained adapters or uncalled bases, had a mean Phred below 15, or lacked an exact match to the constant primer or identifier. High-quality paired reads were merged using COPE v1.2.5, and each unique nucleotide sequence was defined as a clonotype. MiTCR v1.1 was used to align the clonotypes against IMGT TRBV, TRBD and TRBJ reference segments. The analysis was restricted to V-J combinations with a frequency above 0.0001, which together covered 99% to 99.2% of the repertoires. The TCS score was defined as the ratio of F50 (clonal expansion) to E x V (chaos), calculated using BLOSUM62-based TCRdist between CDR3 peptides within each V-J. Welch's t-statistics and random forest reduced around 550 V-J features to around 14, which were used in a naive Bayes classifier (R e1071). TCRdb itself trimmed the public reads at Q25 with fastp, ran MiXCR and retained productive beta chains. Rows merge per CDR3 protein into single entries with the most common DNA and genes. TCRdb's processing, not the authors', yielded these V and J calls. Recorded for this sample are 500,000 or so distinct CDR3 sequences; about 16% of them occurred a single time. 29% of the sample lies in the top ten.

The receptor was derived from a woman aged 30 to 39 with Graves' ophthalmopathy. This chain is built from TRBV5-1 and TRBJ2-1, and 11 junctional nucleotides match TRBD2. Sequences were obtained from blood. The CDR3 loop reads CASSPGTSGFDEQFF. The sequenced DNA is TGCGCCAGCAGCCCAGGGACTAGCGGTTTTGATGAGCAGTTCTTC.